The source of this T cell receptor beta chain is a study of T cell repertoires in cytomegalovirus infection. Deletions cut 0 bases from V and 7 bases from J, with 6 bases between. This CDR3 is built from 12 residues. Germline V gene sequence: CDR1 LGHNA, CDR2 YNFKEQ. One entry per CDR3 protein, called by TCRdb with MiXCR from the reads. The sample lists about 920,000 distinct CDR3 sequences; 30% to 40% were seen once. This clonotype was observed a few times. The antigen remains undetermined. The material sequenced was cultured CD8+ T cells from PBMCs, taken from culture after CMV antigen stimulation. This TCR derives from a human donor in good health (CMV status not recorded). Some clones in this sample may be carry-over from other donors' samples. The chain carries TRBV4-2 and TRBJ1-2; D is unresolved. The DNA for the CDR3 is TGTGCCAGCAGCCAAGAATTTCGTGGCTACACCTTC. It codes for CASSQEFRGYTF.